This passage covers 26 T cell receptor beta chains from one sample sequenced in a study of tumor and adjacent non-tumor tissue in lung cancer. The library came from three nested PCR rounds adapted from ARM-PCR protocols. MiXCR was run by TCRdb on the multiplex PCR reads, yielding one entry per CDR3 protein. The data hold around 86,000 distinct CDR3 sequences, with 72% observed a single time. No cell sorting was done before RNA was extracted from the tissue. Sequencing was done on a sample of lung tumor tissue. The receptors were gathered from a woman between 40 and 50 years old with non-small cell lung cancer.

Worth noting for this clonotype: Likely a read error: the CDR3 ends without its conserved phenylalanine or tryptophan. It is unclear where the CDR3 begins or ends on the DNA, so no DNA is shown, and the CDR3 is as TCRdb lists it. The V and J genes are TRBV11-1 and TRBJ2-7; the D call of TRBD1 is as the table states it, not checked on the DNA. Looked up from germline, CDR1 is SGHAT and CDR2 is FQDESV (reference sequence). The length of the CDR3 is 14 amino acids, counting both ends. The CDR3 spells CASSPGQGYYEQCS.

On this clonotype itself: The conserved closing phenylalanine or tryptophan is absent in this CDR3, likely reflecting a read error. This rearrangement joins TRBV6-5 to TRBJ1-2, with TRBD1 as a possible D gene (6 bases). CDR3 size: 13 residues. V was clipped by 2 bases and J by 6 bases, with 10 bases between them. Per the germline V gene, CDR1 is MNHEY and CDR2 is SVGAGI. The CDR3 spells CASSYEGGDGYTY. The CDR3 region has the DNA TGTGCCAGCAGTTACGAGGGGGGGGATGGCTACACCTAC.

The chain uses TRBV4-1 and TRBJ1-2; D may be TRBD1 (6 bases). This CDR3 has 14 residues. The germline CDR1 and CDR2 sequences are MGHRA and YSYEKL. Between the trimmed V and J ends, which lost 5 bases and 6 bases, there was a span of 16 bases. CDR3 in amino acids: CASSKVYRENGYTF. CDR3 nucleotides: TGCGCCAGCAGCAAAGTTTACAGGGAAAATGGCTACACCTTC.

Points on this clonotype: The CDR3 carries no conserved terminal phenylalanine or tryptophan, so it likely arises from a read error. V and J are TRBV14 and TRBJ1-2; no definite D call. Germline V lookup: CDR1 SGHDN, CDR2 FVKESK. The CDR3 sequence is 13 residues long. CDR3 residues: CASSITANYDYTL. Written as DNA, the CDR3 is TGTGCCAGCAGCATAACAGCGAACTATGACTACACCTTG.

With respect to this clonotype: One junction end does not reproduce the germline sequence, and a read error may be involved. This chain joins TRBV13 and TRBJ2-1; the D is unclear. There are 11 residues in the CDR3. Germline V gene lookup returns CDR1 PRHDT and CDR2 FYEKMQ (reference sequence). CDR3 amino acids: CATSETNELFF. The CDR3 DNA follows: TGTGCCACCAGCGAAACGAATGAGCTGTTCTTC.

Remarks on this clonotype: This clone may be a read error of a much larger clone one base away. This chain connects TRBV5-6 to TRBJ2-3, with D hard to call. CDR3 length: 13 residues. CDR1 and CDR2 (germline): SGHDT, YYEEEE. CDR3 nucleotides: TGTACCAGCAGCCTGTCATCTGCGGATACGCAGTATTTT. Encoded protein: CTSSLSSADTQYF.

With respect to this clonotype: A read error may explain this, as a much larger clone is one base away. The V and J genes are TRBV7-9 and TRBJ1-4; D may be TRBD1 (6 bases). The CDR3 is 14 residues long. Germline V gene data show CDR1 as SEHNR and CDR2 as FQNEAQ (reference sequence). DNA for the CDR3: TGTGCCAACAGCTTTCAGGGGCGTAATGAAAAACTGTTTTTT. Amino acid sequence: CANSFQGRNEKLFF.

The chain joins TRBV6-1 to TRBJ2-5, with D possibly matching TRBD2 (6 bases). CDR1 is MNHNS and CDR2 is SASEGT in the germline V gene. The CDR3 has 18 residues. V lost 11 bases to trimming and J lost 5 bases, with 33 bases between them. The CDR3 is CADSKLGPDYRRPETQYF. CDR3 sequence (DNA): TGTGCCGACAGTAAACTTGGACCGGACTACCGCCGCCCGGAGACCCAGTACTTC.

The sample holds many counts of this clonotype. This chain connects TRBV7-8 to TRBJ2-1, with D possibly TRBD1 on 6 matching bases. V shed 2 bases and J shed 4 bases, with 6 bases lying between them. The CDR3 has 13 residues. Germline-derived CDR1 and CDR2 are SGHVS and FQNEAQ. The CDR3 nucleotides read TGTGCCAGCAGCTTACAGGGGTACAATGAGCAGTTCTTC. Protein sequence: CASSLQGYNEQFF.

The chain uses TRBV20-1 and TRBJ2-1, with a weak D call TRBD2 (5 bases). There are 14 residues in the CDR3. Germline V CDR1 and CDR2: DFQATT, SNEGSKA (reference sequence). Trimming took off 3 bases at V and 5 bases at J, with 14 bases between the two ends. Here the CDR3 DNA reads TGCAGTGCTAGTGAGGGTGGGGAAGACAATGAGCAGTTCTTC. It translates to CSASEGGEDNEQFF.

There are a few counts of this clonotype. The V and J genes are TRBV11-1 and TRBJ2-7, with D possibly matching TRBD2 (5 bases). The CDR3 length is 15 residues. Germline CDR1 and CDR2: SGHAT and FQDESV (reference sequence). The V end was cut by 3 bases, the J end by 4 bases, with 16 bases between. CDR3 bases: TGTGCCAGCAGCTTCCGAATAGACGGGGTTTACGAGCAGTACTTC. It codes for CASSFRIDGVYEQYF.

About this clonotype: At one end, the junction sequence differs from germline, possibly due to a read error. The chain combines TRBV11-2 with TRBJ2-1; D is uncertain. Germline V gene lookup returns CDR1 SGHAT and CDR2 FQNNGV. This CDR3 has 13 amino acids. The CDR3 protein is CASSLYGLELEFF. In DNA, the CDR3 is TGTGCCAGCAGCTTATACGGTCTTGAGCTAGAGTTTTTC.

The J gene is TRBJ2-1, the V gene TRBV2; D gene ambiguous. Deletions cut 4 bases from V and 15 bases from J, with 19 bases between. The length of the CDR3 is 13 residues. Germline CDR1 SNHLY, CDR2 FYNNEI. CDR3 region: CASSAANLLLVFF. The CDR3 nucleotides are TGTGCCAGCAGTGCGGCTAACCTCCTTTTGGTGTTCTTC.

Remarks on this clonotype: The CDR3 end shows no conserved phenylalanine or tryptophan, and so a read error is likely. The V and J genes are TRBV29-1 and TRBJ1-2, with TRBD1 identical over 11 bases. The CDR3 is 13 residues long. Germline CDR1 is SQVTM and CDR2 is ANQGSEA. CDR3 nucleotides: TGCAGAGTTCTCGGACAGGGGGCGAGTGGCTACACCTCC. Translation: CRVLGQGASGYTS.

Comment on this clonotype: The junction departs from germline at one end; a sequencing error may be responsible. The CDR3 sequence: CDSSLYGQAAETDTQYF. In DNA, the CDR3 is TGTGACAGCAGCCTTTACGGTCAAGCGGCGGAGACAGATACGCAGTATTTT. V is TRBV7-8 and J is TRBJ2-3, with D possibly TRBD2 on 5 matching bases. CDR3 length: 17 residues. Germline V gene lookup returns CDR1 SGHVS and CDR2 FQNEAQ.

For this clonotype: This sequence may be a read error, since a much larger clone differs from it by one base. This chain connects TRBV5-1 to TRBJ2-7; D unclear. The CDR3 is 14 amino acids. The V end was cut by 2 bases, the J end by 2 bases, with 11 bases between. Germline-derived CDR1 and CDR2 are SGHRS and YFSETQ. This chain's CDR3 is CASSFYVLAYEQYF. In DNA form, the CDR3 reads TGCGCCAGCAGCTTTTACGTACTGGCCTACGAGCAGTACTTC.

In regard to this clonotype: The junction does not match germline at one end; this may be a read error. The V gene is TRBV11-2, the J gene TRBJ2-1, with TRBD2 matching over 10 bases. Looked up from germline, CDR1 is SGHAT and CDR2 is FQNNGV. The CDR3 totals 16 residues. Written as DNA, the CDR3 is TGTGCCAGCAGCCCAGACGCTAGCGGGAGAGTCAGGGAGCAGTTATTC. Translated: CASSPDASGRVREQLF.

Worth noting for this clonotype: At one end the junction does not follow the germline gene, possibly because of a read error. The genes are TRBV11-3 and TRBJ2-3, with D unresolved. This CDR3 has 15 residues. Germline V lookup: CDR1 SGHNT, CDR2 YENEEA. CDR3 sequence: CASSKANESKDTQYF. The CDR3, as DNA: TGTGCCAGCAGCAAAGCGAACGAGAGCAAAGATACGCAGTATTTT.

As to this clonotype: The junction differs from germline at one of its ends, possibly a read error. The rearrangement links TRBV11-2 to TRBJ2-5; D is unclear. Germline V CDR1 and CDR2: SGHAT, FQNNGV. This CDR3 has 14 residues. The CDR3: CVSTLRLDQETQYF. The CDR3 DNA follows: TGTGTCAGCACATTACGCCTAGACCAAGAGACCCAGTACTTC.

On this clonotype itself: The junction departs from germline at one end; a sequencing error may be responsible. The CDR3 sequence: CASSQAFGQGQAYEQHF. The CDR3 DNA reads as TGTGCCAGCAGCCAAGCATTTGGACAAGGGCAGGCCTACGAGCAGCATTTC. This chain links TRBV4-2 with TRBJ2-7; tentative D call: TRBD1 (5 bases). Germline values: CDR1 LGHNA, CDR2 YNFKEQ. This CDR3 has 17 residues.

This clonotype occurred many times. The V and J genes are TRBV24-1 and TRBJ1-5; tentative D call: TRBD1 (5 bases). Germline assignment: CDR1 KGHDR and CDR2 SFDVKD. The CDR3 spans 14 residues. Deletions cut 9 bases from V and 0 bases from J, with 11 bases between. The CDR3 DNA sequence: TGTGCCACCGGGGACGTAAATAGCAATCAGCCCCAGCATTTT. This encodes CATGDVNSNQPQHF.

This CDR3 is CASSQSGSAYEQYF. In DNA form, the CDR3 reads TGCGCCAGCAGCCAATCGGGAAGTGCCTACGAGCAGTACTTC. This rearrangement joins TRBV5-1 to TRBJ2-7; D may be TRBD2 (5 bases). There are 14 residues in the CDR3. V was trimmed by 4 bases and J by 2 bases, leaving 13 bases between them. Germline CDR1 is SGHRS and CDR2 is YFSETQ.

About this clonotype: One junction end disagrees with the germline gene, perhaps due to a read error. This rearrangement joins TRBV11-2 to TRBJ2-1; tentatively, D is TRBD1 or TRBD2 (5 bases each). This CDR3 has 14 residues. Germline V gene sequence: CDR1 SGHAT, CDR2 FQNNGV. For the CDR3, the DNA is TGTGCCAGTTCCCGAATGGGGACCGACAATGAACAGTTCTTC. Its translation is CASSRMGTDNEQFF.

CDR3 residues: CAISRNRGRETQYF. CDR3 coding DNA: TGTGCTATCAGTCGGAACAGGGGGCGAGAGACCCAGTACTTC. V usage is TRBV6-5 and J usage is TRBJ2-5, with 9 bases that match TRBD1. The CDR3 is 14 residues long. Per germline, CDR1 MNHEY and CDR2 SVGAGI.

In regard to this clonotype: One end of the junction does not line up with germline, which may come from a read error. The V gene is TRBV12-3 or TRBV12-4, the J gene TRBJ2-7, with D unresolved. The CDR3 consists of 13 residues. The CDR3 nucleotides are TGTGCCAGCAGAGCCGGGCAAGGGTGCGAGCAGTATTTC. It codes for CASRAGQGCEQYF.

With regard to this clonotype: The missing conserved phenylalanine or tryptophan at the end of this CDR3 makes a read error likely. V gene TRBV6-2 or TRBV6-3 combines with J gene TRBJ2-7; a weak D match, TRBD2 (5 bases). The V gene's germline CDR1 is MNHEY and CDR2 SVGEGT. Deletions cut 7 bases from V and 5 bases from J, with 18 bases between. The CDR3 sequence is 14 residues long. This CDR3 reads CASTTPGSQNEQYL. CDR3 DNA sequence: TGTGCCAGCACCACACCGGGGAGTCAGAACGAGCAGTACTTG.